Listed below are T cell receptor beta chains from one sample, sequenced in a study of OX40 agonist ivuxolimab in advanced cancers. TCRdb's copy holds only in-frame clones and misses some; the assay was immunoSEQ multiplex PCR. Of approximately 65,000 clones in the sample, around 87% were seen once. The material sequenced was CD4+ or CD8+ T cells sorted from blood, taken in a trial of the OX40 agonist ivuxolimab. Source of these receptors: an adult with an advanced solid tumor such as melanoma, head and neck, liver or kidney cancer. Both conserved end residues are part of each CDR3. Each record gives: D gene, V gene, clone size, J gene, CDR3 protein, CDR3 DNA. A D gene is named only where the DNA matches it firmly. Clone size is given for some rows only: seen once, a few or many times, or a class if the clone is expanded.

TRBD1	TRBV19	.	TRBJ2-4	CASSIEVLGTGVNIQYF	TGTGCCAGTAGTATAGAAGTCTTAGGGACAGGGGTAAACATTCAGTACTTC
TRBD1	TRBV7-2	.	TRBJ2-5	CASSVGQGETQYF	TGTGCCAGCAGCGTCGGACAGGGAGAGACCCAGTACTTC
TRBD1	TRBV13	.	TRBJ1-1	CASSSGTGKAFF	TGTGCCAGCAGCTCAGGGACAGGGAAAGCTTTCTTT
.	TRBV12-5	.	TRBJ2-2	CASASKGKPGELFF	TGTGCTAGTGCTTCGAAGGGGAAGCCCGGGGAGCTGTTTTTT
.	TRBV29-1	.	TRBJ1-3	CSVAHIASGSSGNTIYF	TGCAGCGTTGCTCATATTGCCTCGGGGAGCTCTGGAAACACCATATATTTT
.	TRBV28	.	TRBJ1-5	CATYSWGQGNQPQHF	TGTGCCACCTATAGCTGGGGCCAGGGCAATCAGCCCCAGCATTTT
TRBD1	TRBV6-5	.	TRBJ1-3	CASTLDRGGNTIYF	TGTGCCAGCACTCTGGACAGGGGTGGAAACACCATATATTTT
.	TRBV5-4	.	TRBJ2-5	CASSLARGETQYF	TGTGCCAGCAGCTTGGCCAGAGGAGAGACCCAGTACTTC
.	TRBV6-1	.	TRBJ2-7	CASSEWQGMFYEQYF	TGTGCCAGCAGTGAATGGCAGGGAATGTTCTACGAGCAGTACTTC
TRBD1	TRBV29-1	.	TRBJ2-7	CSVEGTGAYEQYF	TGCAGCGTTGAGGGGACAGGGGCCTACGAGCAGTACTTC
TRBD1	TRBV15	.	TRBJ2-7	CATRNQGVAEQYF	TGTGCCACCAGAAATCAGGGGGTAGCTGAGCAGTACTTC
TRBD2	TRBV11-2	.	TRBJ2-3	CASSSLAGAFTDTQYF	TGTGCCAGCAGCTCGTTAGCGGGGGCCTTCACAGATACGCAGTATTTT
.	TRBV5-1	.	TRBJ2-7	CASSLVPGTYEQYF	TGCGCCAGCAGCTTGGTCCCAGGGACCTACGAGCAGTACTTC
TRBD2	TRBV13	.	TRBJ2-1	CASSLTGGSHNEQFF	TGTGCCAGCAGCTTAACCGGGGGGAGTCACAATGAGCAGTTCTTC
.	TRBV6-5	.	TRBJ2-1	CSARRGLYNEQFF	TGCTCTGCCAGGCGGGGGCTATACAATGAGCAGTTCTTC
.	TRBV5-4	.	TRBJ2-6	CASSLGGPGANVLTF	TGTGCCAGCAGCTTAGGGGGGCCCGGGGCCAACGTCCTGACTTTC
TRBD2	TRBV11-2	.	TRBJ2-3	CASSSVRSAGGLGTQYF	TGTGCCAGCAGCTCAGTTAGGTCAGCGGGGGGCCTGGGTACGCAGTATTTT
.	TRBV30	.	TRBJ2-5	CAWSSTGRGHQETQYF	TGTGCCTGGAGTTCCACCGGGCGGGGGCACCAAGAGACCCAGTACTTC
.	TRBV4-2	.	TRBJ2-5	CASSQVGQAQYF	TGTGCCAGCAGCCAAGTAGGCCAGGCTCAGTACTTC
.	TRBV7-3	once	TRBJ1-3	CASSLGGGRGNTIYF	TGTGCCAGCAGCTTAGGTGGGGGGCGAGGAAACACCATATATTTT
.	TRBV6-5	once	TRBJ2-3	CASSYSRGGDTQYF	TGTGCCAGCAGTTACTCGAGGGGAGGAGATACGCAGTATTTT
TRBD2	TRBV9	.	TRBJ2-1	CASSALSGGYGEQFF	TGTGCCAGCAGCGCCCTTAGCGGGGGGTACGGTGAGCAGTTCTTC
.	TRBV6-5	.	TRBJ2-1	CASSYLPGQINEQFF	TGTGCCAGCAGTTATCTCCCGGGACAAATTAATGAGCAGTTCTTC
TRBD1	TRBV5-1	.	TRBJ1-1	CASSLLGQGLSTEAFF	TGCGCCAGCAGCTTGTTAGGACAGGGACTGAGCACTGAAGCTTTCTTT
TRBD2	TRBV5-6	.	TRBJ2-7	CASSPTPSGRPYEQYF	TGTGCCAGCAGCCCCACTCCTAGCGGGAGACCCTACGAGCAGTACTTC
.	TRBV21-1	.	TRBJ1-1	CASSNRGTAKNTEAFF	TGTGCCAGCAGCAACCGGGGGACAGCCAAGAACACTGAAGCTTTCTTT
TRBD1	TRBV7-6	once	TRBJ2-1	CASSSDRQGGYNEQFF	TGTGCCAGCAGCTCGGACCGACAGGGGGGCTACAATGAGCAGTTCTTC
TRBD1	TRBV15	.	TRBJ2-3	CATSSLGTATDTQYF	TGTGCCACCAGCAGCCTAGGGACAGCCACAGATACGCAGTATTTT
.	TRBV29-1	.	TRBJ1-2	CSVSSWAGGGYTF	TGCAGCGTTAGTAGTTGGGCAGGAGGTGGCTACACCTTC
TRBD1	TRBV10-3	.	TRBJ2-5	CAIADQPRTGWGETQYF	TGTGCCATCGCCGACCAGCCCCGGACAGGGTGGGGAGAGACCCAGTACTTC
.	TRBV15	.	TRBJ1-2	CATSRAGPGNYGYTF	TGTGCCACCAGCAGAGCTGGGCCCGGTAACTATGGCTACACCTTC
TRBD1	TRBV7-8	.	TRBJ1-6	CASSPGTAYNSPLHF	TGTGCCAGCAGCCCCGGGACAGCCTATAATTCACCCCTCCACTTT
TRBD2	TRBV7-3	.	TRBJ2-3	CASSSAPFSGGAPDTQYF	TGTGCCAGCAGCTCTGCCCCCTTTAGCGGGGGGGCCCCAGATACGCAGTATTTT
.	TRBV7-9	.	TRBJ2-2	CASSSYDRRHTGELFF	TGTGCCAGCAGCTCATATGACAGGCGTCACACCGGGGAGCTGTTTTTT
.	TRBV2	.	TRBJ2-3	CASSDGRSRPDTQYF	TGTGCCAGCAGTGACGGCCGCTCCCGACCAGATACGCAGTATTTT
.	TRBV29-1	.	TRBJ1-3	CSVSGGNTIYF	TGCAGCGTTTCAGGTGGAAACACCATATATTTT
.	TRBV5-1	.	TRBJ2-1	CASSWGRDGSYNEQFF	TGCGCCAGCAGCTGGGGCCGGGACGGCTCCTACAATGAGCAGTTCTTC
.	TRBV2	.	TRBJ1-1	CASRWTEAFF	TGTGCCAGCAGGTGGACAGAAGCTTTCTTT
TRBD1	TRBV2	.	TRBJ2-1	CASSERDRADNEQFF	TGTGCCAGCAGTGAAAGGGACAGGGCAGACAATGAGCAGTTCTTC
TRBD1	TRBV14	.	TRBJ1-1	CASSQEDGTGGFAEAFF	TGTGCCAGCAGCCAAGAGGATGGGACAGGGGGTTTCGCTGAAGCTTTCTTT
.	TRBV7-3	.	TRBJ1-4	CASSETGRVGEKLFF	TGTGCCAGCAGCGAAACGGGGAGGGTTGGGGAAAAACTGTTTTTT
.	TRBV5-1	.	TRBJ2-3	CASSLGGTTDTQYF	TGCGCCAGCAGCTTAGGAGGAACCACAGATACGCAGTATTTT
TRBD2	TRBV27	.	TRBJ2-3	CASSLMRGGTDTQYF	TGTGCCAGCAGTTTAATGCGGGGGGGCACAGATACGCAGTATTTT
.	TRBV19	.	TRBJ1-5	CASSIGWRRQMNQPQHF	TGTGCCAGTAGTATCGGCTGGAGGCGGCAGATGAATCAGCCCCAGCATTTT
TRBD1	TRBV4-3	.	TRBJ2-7	CASSQTGGYEQYF	TGCGCCAGCAGCCAAACAGGGGGCTACGAGCAGTACTTC
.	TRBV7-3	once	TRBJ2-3	CASSLTPRADTQYF	TGTGCCAGCAGCTTAACACCCAGGGCAGATACGCAGTATTTT
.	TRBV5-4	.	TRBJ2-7	CASTKAGYYEQYF	TGTGCCAGCACCAAAGCGGGCTACTACGAGCAGTACTTC
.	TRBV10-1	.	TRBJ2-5	CASSPPAENQETQYF	TGCGCCAGCTCCCCCCCGGCCGAAAACCAAGAGACCCAGTACTTC
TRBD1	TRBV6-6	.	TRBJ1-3	CASSPLDRVRNTIYF	TGTGCCAGCAGTCCCCTTGACAGGGTCAGAAACACCATATATTTT
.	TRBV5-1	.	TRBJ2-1	CASSSTGTPPDEQFF	TGCGCCAGCAGCTCGACCGGGACGCCGCCGGATGAGCAGTTCTTC
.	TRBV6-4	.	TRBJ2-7	CAGFLSRSYGQYF	TGTGCCGGGTTCTTATCCCGCTCCTACGGGCAGTACTTC
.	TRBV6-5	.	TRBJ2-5	CASSPRPLGQTQYF	TGTGCCAGCAGTCCCCGGCCTCTCGGGCAGACCCAGTACTTC
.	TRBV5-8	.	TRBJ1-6	CASSLWTDNSPLHF	TGTGCCAGCAGCCTTTGGACAGATAATTCACCCCTCCACTTT
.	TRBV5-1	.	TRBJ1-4	CASGINPGGSNEKLFF	TGCGCCAGCGGCATCAACCCTGGGGGCAGCAATGAAAAACTGTTTTTT
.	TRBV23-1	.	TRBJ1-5	CASSQLTDQPQHF	TGCGCCAGCAGTCAATTGACGGATCAGCCCCAGCATTTT
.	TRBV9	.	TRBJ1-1	CASSVGWQRNTEAFF	TGTGCCAGCAGCGTAGGTTGGCAGCGTAACACTGAAGCTTTCTTT
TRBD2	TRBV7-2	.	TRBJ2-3	CASSLGGSGRVGSGTQYF	TGTGCCAGCAGCTTAGGGGGTTCCGGGAGGGTAGGGAGTGGTACGCAGTATTTT
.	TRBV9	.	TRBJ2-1	CASSPRLSSYNEQFF	TGTGCCAGCTCTCCCCGTCTGAGCTCCTACAATGAGCAGTTCTTC
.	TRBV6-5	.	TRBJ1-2	CASSEVKDLGYTF	TGTGCCAGCAGTGAAGTGAAGGACTTGGGCTACACCTTC
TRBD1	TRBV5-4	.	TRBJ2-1	CASSLGDRGQNEQFF	TGTGCCAGCAGCTTGGGGGACAGGGGGCAAAATGAGCAGTTCTTC